The 25 T cell receptor beta chains below all came from one sample that was sequenced in a study of blood T cell repertoires in COVID-19 (TCRdb year 2020). The method behind the library was the immunoSEQ multiplex PCR assay. The source is immuneACCESS, and TCRdb retained only in-frame sequences with V and J called. Part of the clones is not carried over; for the studies checked, unresolved V genes explain less than half of this, and the remainder is unexplained. The sample table lists roughly 24,000 clones, just over 85% of them with a count of one. The biggest ten clones account for approximately 18% of the sample. Sequenced sample: peripheral blood. The receptors derive from a woman of 80 years or more with acute or convalescent COVID-19.

CDR3: CASSGFGTGGYEQYF. CDR3 in DNA: TGTGCCAGCAGTGGTTTCGGGACAGGGGGTTACGAGCAGTACTTC. The J gene is TRBJ2-7, the V gene TRBV5-8, with 11 bases identical to TRBD1. This CDR3 contains 15 residues. Germline V CDR1 and CDR2: SGHTS, YDEGEE. Trimming removed 5 bases from V and 4 bases from J; junction bases left unmatched: 8.

This chain connects TRBV30 to TRBJ2-7, with unresolved D. Trimming shortened V by 5 bases and J by 2 bases, and 7 bases separated the two germline ends. The CDR3 loop spans 11 amino acids. Germline assignment: CDR1 GTSNPN and CDR2 SVGIG (reference sequence). The DNA for the CDR3 is TGTGCCTGGGATATCGCCTACGAGCAGTACTTC. It translates to CAWDIAYEQYF. The full variable domain, completed using reference TRBV30 and TRBJ2-7, is SQTIHQWPATLVQPVGSPLSLECTVEGTSNPNLYWYRQAAGRGLQLLFYSVGIGQISSEVPQNLSASRPQDRQFILSSKKLLLSDSGFYLCAWDIAYEQYFGPGTRLTVT.

The table lists this clone with a count of one. The chain couples TRBV6-5 to TRBJ1-4, with a possible D match to TRBD1 (5 bases). CDR1 and CDR2 (germline): MNHEY, SVGAGI. This CDR3 is 15 amino acids long. V was cut by 5 bases and J by 1 base, with 11 bases left in between. The CDR3 sequence is CASSTTGGTNEKLFF. CDR3 coding DNA: TGTGCCAGCAGTACTACAGGCGGAACTAATGAAAAACTGTTTTTT.

The chain has TRBV14 and TRBJ2-3; 7 nucleotides align to TRBD2. V trimming: 4 bases; J trimming: 4 bases; junction bases outside the gene matches: 11. CDR1 is SGHDN and CDR2 is FVKESK in the germline V gene. The CDR3 spans 16 residues. The CDR3 loop is CASSPRLLAAADTQYF. In DNA, the CDR3 is TGTGCCAGCAGCCCCCGATTGCTAGCGGCGGCAGATACGCAGTATTTT.

The CDR3 nucleotides are TGTGCCAGTAAGAAGGGACGGAGACAGGGTGACGGCACTGAAGCTTTCTTT. It yields the protein CASKKGRRQGDGTEAFF. The chain recombines TRBV19 with TRBJ1-1, with TRBD1 matching 7 bases. The trim removed 7 bases at V and 4 bases at J, leaving 18 bases unmatched. The CDR3 totals 17 residues. CDR1 LNHDA and CDR2 SQIVND come from the germline V gene (reference sequence). Combining the CDR3 with reference TRBV19 and TRBJ1-1 gives the whole variable domain DGGITQSPKYLFRKEGQNVTLSCEQNLNHDAMYWYRQDPGQGLRLIYYSQIVNDFQKGDIAEGYSVSREKKESFPLTVTSAQKNPTAFYLCASKKGRRQGDGTEAFFGQGTRLTVV.

V usage is TRBV6-1 and J usage is TRBJ1-1; 7 bases match TRBD1. V lost 2 bases and J lost 4; bases outside the gene matches: 19. CDR1 MNHNS and CDR2 SASEGT come from the germline V gene. The CDR3 length is 19 residues. The CDR3 is CASSEIRIGDRASGTEAFF. CDR3 nucleotide sequence: TGTGCCAGCAGTGAAATACGGATCGGCGACAGGGCTTCGGGCACTGAAGCTTTCTTT.

The V and J genes are TRBV7-9 and TRBJ2-7, with TRBD2 as a possible D gene (6 bases). The CDR3 sequence is 12 residues long. Germline-derived CDR1 and CDR2 are SEHNR and FQNEAQ (reference sequence). V lost 5 bases to trimming and J lost 4 bases, with 9 bases between them. The DNA of the CDR3 is TGTGCCAGCAGCCCCGGGGGTTACGAGCAGTACTTC. Its translation: CASSPGGYEQYF.

This sequence joins TRBV7-6 and TRBJ2-3; D possibly corresponds to TRBD1 (5 bases). The CDR3 runs 15 residues. In germline, CDR1 is SGHVS, CDR2 FNYEAQ. Trimming removed 4 bases at V and 1 base at J, with 12 bases between. The CDR3 loop is CASSSQGLGTDTQYF. As DNA, the CDR3 is TGTGCCAGCAGCTCGCAGGGTCTAGGCACAGATACGCAGTATTTT.

This clone is labeled hyperexpanded. The genes are TRBV6-5 and TRBJ1-1; D not resolved. Germline assignment: CDR1 MNHEY and CDR2 SVGAGI. V lost 5 bases, J lost 0 bases, and 13 bases lay in between. This CDR3 region has 15 residues. The CDR3 DNA sequence: TGTGCCAGCAGTCCACTCCAGACATTGAACACTGAAGCTTTCTTT. This encodes CASSPLQTLNTEAFF.

The sample holds a few counts of this clone. This chain joins TRBV10-1 and TRBJ2-7, with 9 bases that match TRBD1. Germline trimming cut 3 bases from V and 5 bases from J; bases unmatched to any gene: 8. Germline assignment: CDR1 WNHNN and CDR2 SYGVQD (reference sequence). This CDR3 is 15 amino acids long. CDR3: CASSDLQGADDEQYF. CDR3 DNA: TGCGCCAGCAGTGATCTACAGGGGGCGGACGACGAGCAGTACTTC.

The V call is TRBV5-4, the J call TRBJ2-3; 10 positions agree with TRBD2. The CDR3 covers 14 residues. CDR1 is SGHNT and CDR2 is YYREEE in the germline V gene (reference sequence). With V trimmed by 4 bases and J by 4 bases, 3 bases remained unmatched. The CDR3 loop is CASSRTSGADTQYF. CDR3 nucleotides: TGTGCCAGCAGCCGGACTAGCGGAGCAGATACGCAGTATTTT.

This clone is a singleton in its sample. The chain carries TRBV30 and TRBJ1-2, with 7 positions matching TRBD1. V gave up 2 bases and J gave up 6 bases; unmatched junction bases: 6. Germline V gene lookup returns CDR1 GTSNPN and CDR2 SVGIG (reference sequence). There are 13 residues in the CDR3. The chain's CDR3 is CAWSWQGGDGYTF. The DNA for the CDR3 is TGTGCCTGGAGTTGGCAGGGGGGAGATGGCTACACCTTC.

The chain links TRBV7-2 to TRBJ2-3, with TRBD2 matching 12 bases. Germline lookup yields CDR1 SGHTA and CDR2 FQGNSA. This CDR3 is built from 16 residues. V lost 5 bases, J lost 2 bases, and 5 bases stayed unmatched. DNA for the CDR3: TGTGCCAGCAGCGCACTAGCGGGGGGTTTCACAGATACGCAGTATTTT. Translation: CASSALAGGFTDTQYF.

This clone occurred once. The chain has TRBV6-4 and TRBJ2-3, with a tentative D call TRBD1 (5 bases). Trimming took off 4 bases at V and 0 bases at J, with 14 bases between the two ends. Germline CDR1 is MRHNA and CDR2 is SNTAGT. The length of the CDR3 is 16 residues. The CDR3 nucleotides read TGTGCCAGCAGTGCCCAGGACATCTCAAGCACAGATACGCAGTATTTT. Translating gives CASSAQDISSTDTQYF.

The V gene is TRBV20-1, the J gene TRBJ1-1, with 7 bases identical to TRBD1. Germline lookup yields CDR1 DFQATT and CDR2 SNEGSKA (reference sequence). Unmatched junction bases numbered 5, after V lost 6 bases and J lost 7 bases. The CDR3 is 11 residues long. In DNA, the CDR3 is TGCAGTGCCCGGAGACAGGGTGAAGCTTTCTTT. Amino acids: CSARRQGEAFF.

V is TRBV4-3 and J is TRBJ2-1; weak D call: TRBD2 (5 bases). The V gene lost 0 bases and the J gene lost 13 bases, with 13 bases spanning the gap. CDR1 and CDR2 (germline): LGHNA, YSLEER. This CDR3 region has 13 residues. CDR3 sequence (DNA): TGCGCCAGCAGCCAAGACTGGACTCCAGTCCAGTTCTTC. Protein: CASSQDWTPVQFF.

The V call is TRBV27, the J call TRBJ2-2, with 10 bases matching TRBD1. Losses at the gene ends were 6 bases for V and 5 bases for J; bases not matched to a gene: 3. CDR1 is MNHEY, CDR2 SMNVEV, per germline (reference sequence). This CDR3 has 14 residues. This chain's CDR3 is CASRRTGGTGELFF. As DNA, the CDR3 is TGTGCCAGCAGAAGGACAGGGGGTACCGGGGAGCTGTTTTTT.

V usage is TRBV15 and J usage is TRBJ2-5, with D possibly matching TRBD1 (5 bases). Between the trimmed V and J ends, which lost 0 bases and 5 bases, there was a span of 7 bases. Germline CDR1 reads LNHNV; CDR2 reads YYDKDF (reference sequence). This CDR3 is 13 amino acids long. In DNA form, the CDR3 reads TGTGCCACCAGCAGAGATGGGGCCGAGACCCAGTACTTC. Residues: CATSRDGAETQYF.

This clone was seen a few times. The V call is TRBV18, the J call TRBJ1-3; 9 bases agree with TRBD1. V lost 0 bases to trimming and J lost 5 bases; unmatched junction nucleotides: 5. CDR1 and CDR2 (germline): KGHSH, LQKENI. The CDR3 loop spans 16 amino acids. Here the CDR3 DNA reads TGTGCCAGCTCACCACCAGGGACAGGGATGAGAAACACCATATATTTT. Translation gives CASSPPGTGMRNTIYF. The full variable domain, with the rest looked up from reference TRBV18 and TRBJ1-3, is NAGVMQNPRHLVRRRGQEARLRCSPMKGHSHVYWYRQLPEEGLKFMVYLQKENIIDESGMPKERFSAEFPKEGPSILRIQQVVRGDSAAYFCASSPPGTGMRNTIYFGEGSWLTVV.

The chain employs TRBV10-3 and TRBJ1-2, with D maybe TRBD1 (5 bases). V dropped 6 bases and J dropped 6 bases, with 23 bases sitting between them. The CDR3 is 16 amino acids. Germline CDR1 reads ENHRY; CDR2 reads SYGVKD. For the CDR3, the DNA is TGTGCCATCAGGGACGACAGCCGGCCCTTCGAGGATGGCTACACCTTC. This encodes CAIRDDSRPFEDGYTF.

The V and J genes are TRBV30 and TRBJ2-1; TRBD2 aligns across 10 bases. CDR3 length: 14 amino acids. Trimming at V came to 3 bases and at J to 8 bases, leaving 7 bases not matched to a gene. Germline V CDR1 and CDR2: GTSNPN, SVGIG (reference sequence). CDR3 loop: CAWRRLAGSYEQFF. In DNA form, the CDR3 reads TGTGCCTGGAGGAGACTAGCGGGTTCTTATGAGCAGTTCTTC.

This clone was found a few times. The rearrangement links TRBV7-2 to TRBJ1-2; 11 bases align to TRBD1. This CDR3 has 15 amino acids. Germline V gene lookup returns CDR1 SGHTA and CDR2 FQGNSA. Germline trimming cut 5 bases from V and 8 bases from J; bases unmatched to any gene: 10. The CDR3 DNA sequence: TGTGCCAGCAGCCGCGGGACAGGGGGTTTGCGCGGCTACACCTTC. This encodes CASSRGTGGLRGYTF. The variable domain in full, with the rest retrieved from reference TRBV7-2 and TRBJ1-2, is GAGVSQSPSNKVTEKGKDVELRCDPISGHTALYWYRQSLGQGLEFLIYFQGNSAPDKSGLPSDRFSAERTGGSVSTLTIQRTQQEDSAVYLCASSRGTGGLRGYTFGSGTRLTVV.

The J gene is TRBJ2-2, the V gene TRBV9; D is perhaps TRBD1 (7 bases). The CDR3 runs 17 residues. V was cut by 0 bases and J by 4 bases, with 16 bases left in between. CDR1 and CDR2 from the germline V gene are SGDLS and YYNGEE. CDR3 DNA sequence: TGTGCCAGCAGCGTAGGATCCCCCCAGGGGGGCACCGGGGAGCTGTTTTTT. It yields the protein CASSVGSPQGGTGELFF.

The chain couples TRBV27 to TRBJ2-5, with unresolved D. Germline loops: CDR1 MNHEY, CDR2 SMNVEV (reference sequence). The CDR3 extends over 13 amino acids. V gave up 2 bases and J gave up 7 bases, with 11 bases separating them. The CDR3 protein is CASSLPPYSTQYF. The CDR3 DNA follows: TGTGCCAGCAGTTTACCCCCCTATTCGACCCAGTACTTC.

The chain joins TRBV15 to TRBJ1-6; no definite D call. Trimming removed 0 bases from V and 8 bases from J, with 5 bases in between. Germline V lookup: CDR1 LNHNV, CDR2 YYDKDF (reference sequence). CDR3 length equals 13 residues. The DNA of the CDR3 is TGTGCCACCAGCAGAGAGAGCTATTCACCCCTCCACTTT. Translating gives CATSRESYSPLHF. The whole variable domain, remainder taken from reference TRBV15 and TRBJ1-6, is DAMVIQNPRYQVTQFGKPVTLSCSQTLNHNVMYWYQQKSSQAPKLLFHYYDKDFNNEADTPDNFQSRRPNTSFCFLDIRSPGLGDTAMYLCATSRESYSPLHFGNGTRLTVT.